Following are 8 T cell receptor beta chains from one sample sequenced in a study of neurological immune-mediated disorders. Indicated time point: longitudinal time-point 1 (baseline). From the 5' RACE reads, TCRdb called clonotypes with MiXCR, one entry per CDR3 protein. Here the sample spans tens of thousands of distinct CDR3 sequences, about 10% being singletons. Sequencing used PBMCs. These receptors were collected from a male donor with HTLV-1-associated myelopathy (HAM/TSP).

This clonotype has a count of ten or more. The rearrangement joins TRBV12-3 or TRBV12-4 to TRBJ1-6; no firm D call. Trimming took off 6 bases at V and 0 bases at J, with 6 bases between the two ends. The CDR3 loop spans 14 amino acids. CDR3 DNA: TGTGCCAGCAGGGAGGGCTCCTATAATTCACCCCTCCACTTT. Translating it yields CASREGSYNSPLHF.

This clonotype has a count of ten or more. This chain joins TRBV5-5 and TRBJ2-5; 7 bases fit TRBD1. The J segment lost 4 bases and the V segment lost 3 bases, leaving 9 bases of the junction unmatched. Germline assignment: CDR1 SGHKS and CDR2 YYEKEE (reference sequence). The CDR3 contains 15 residues. CDR3 in amino acids: CASSSPTGWVETQYF. The CDR3 DNA sequence: TGTGCCAGCAGCTCCCCGACAGGGTGGGTAGAGACCCAGTACTTC.

This clonotype was found many times. One base away lies a much larger clone, so this may be a sequencing read error. The chain has TRBV6-2 or TRBV6-3 and TRBJ1-2; D not resolved. Germline CDR1 and CDR2: MNHEY and SVGEGT. This CDR3 spans 17 amino acids. CDR3 protein: CANSPVTGREANYGYTF. CDR3 in DNA: TGTGCCAACAGTCCCGTAACTGGACGTGAAGCTAACTATGGCTACACCTTC.

This clonotype was counted at least ten times. This chain links TRBV20-1 with TRBJ1-1; 9 positions agree with TRBD1. This CDR3 is built from 14 residues. The germline V gene has CDR1 DFQATT and CDR2 SNEGSKA (reference sequence). Trimming cost V 5 bases and J 4 bases; bases outside gene matches: 8. The CDR3 reads CSALDRGSGTEAFF. CDR3 DNA: TGCAGTGCTCTGGACAGGGGCTCGGGCACTGAAGCTTTCTTT.

The chain couples TRBV7-9 to TRBJ2-1; D not resolved. Germline assignment: CDR1 SEHNR and CDR2 FQNEAQ (reference sequence). V lost 5 bases to trimming and J lost 7 bases, with 12 bases between them. The CDR3 extends over 13 amino acids. The CDR3 loop reads CASSTPLGNEQFF. The CDR3 region has the DNA TGTGCCAGCAGCACACCTCTAGGGAATGAGCAGTTCTTC.

This clonotype was seen many times. CDR3 sequence: CASSSNFGEQFF. The CDR3 coding sequence is TGTGCCAGCAGCTCCAACTTTGGTGAGCAGTTCTTC. The chain couples TRBV7-2 to TRBJ2-1; D gene ambiguous. Germline V lookup: CDR1 SGHTA, CDR2 FQGNSA. There are 12 residues in the CDR3. V lost 4 bases, J lost 9 bases, and 10 bases lay in between.

This clonotype has ten or more counts. V is TRBV9 and J is TRBJ1-5; D is unclear. The CDR3 spans 13 residues. Germline V gene lookup returns CDR1 SGDLS and CDR2 YYNGEE. V shed 0 bases and J shed 1 base, with 2 bases lying between them. The CDR3 DNA follows: TGTGCCAGCAGCGTAGAGAGCAATCAGCCCCAGCATTTT. This sequence encodes CASSVESNQPQHF.

A word on this clonotype: This may be a read error: a much more frequent sequence differs by one nucleotide. This chain joins TRBV5-6 and TRBJ1-1, with 7 bases that match TRBD1. Germline V CDR1 and CDR2: SGHDT, YYEEEE. CDR3 length: 15 amino acids. The CDR3 nucleotides read TGTGGCAGCAGCTTGGCCATCAGGGGGGACACTGAAGCTTTCTTT. This codes for CGSSLAIRGDTEAFF.